The 26 T cell receptor beta chains in this list originate from one sample, sequenced in a study of T cells after yellow fever vaccination. TCRdb re-called the 5' RACE reads with MiXCR, one entry per CDR3 protein. The sample includes approximately 550,000 distinct CDR3 sequences, over 15% seen only once; the top ten take around 15%. Specimen: PBMCs, collected 15 days after the yellow fever booster vaccination. All receptors come from a man aged 30-40 years who received the YFV17D yellow fever vaccine.

Notes on this clonotype: An end of the junction differs from the germline gene, which may be a read error. The V gene is TRBV7-7, the J gene TRBJ2-5; 8 bases line up with TRBD2. CDR1 SSHAT and CDR2 FNYEAQ come from the germline V gene (reference sequence). The CDR3 has 14 amino acids. The CDR3 DNA reads as TGTGCTAGCAGCGGACCGGGAGGGGTAGAGACCCAGTACTTC. Encoded protein: CASSGPGGVETQYF.

This clonotype was found a few times. The rearrangement joins TRBV5-5 to TRBJ2-7, with 9 bases matching TRBD1. CDR1 is SGHKS and CDR2 is YYEKEE in the germline V gene (reference sequence). The CDR3 consists of 15 residues. V dropped 2 bases and J dropped 6; count of bases not matched to a gene: 9. CDR3 sequence reads: CASSFTGTGKFEQYF. CDR3 DNA sequence: TGTGCCAGCAGCTTCACCGGGACAGGGAAGTTCGAGCAGTACTTC.

This clonotype was observed a single time. The rearrangement uses TRBV20-1 and TRBJ2-3; D is perhaps TRBD1 or TRBD2 (6 bases each). This CDR3 is built from 13 residues. Trimming stripped 2 bases from V and 6 bases from J, with 12 bases between. Germline loops: CDR1 DFQATT, CDR2 SNEGSKA (reference sequence). CDR3 nucleotide sequence: TGCAGTGCTAGAAAGGGGGGTGGGGATACGCAGTATTTT. This translates into CSARKGGGDTQYF.

The chain combines TRBV6-2 or TRBV6-3 with TRBJ2-5, with D tentatively TRBD1 (6 bases). The CDR3 loop spans 14 amino acids. Germline lookup yields CDR1 MNHEY and CDR2 SVGEGT. V gave up 6 bases and J gave up 5 bases, with 16 bases separating them. CDR3 loop: CASSDRIEQETQYF. In DNA form, the CDR3 reads TGTGCCAGCAGCGACAGGATCGAACAGGAGACCCAGTACTTC.

This clonotype was seen only a few times. The genes are TRBV7-2 and TRBJ2-7, with 12 bases matching TRBD2. The germline gives CDR1 SGHTA, CDR2 FQGNSA. The V gene end was trimmed by 4 bases and the J gene end by 5 bases; junction bases not matched to a gene: 6. CDR3 length: 15 residues. The CDR3 DNA follows: TGTGCCAGCAGCTACATGACTAGCGGGAGAAACGAGCAGTACTTC. Residues: CASSYMTSGRNEQYF. The whole variable domain, remainder taken from reference TRBV7-2 and TRBJ2-7, is GAGVSQSPSNKVTEKGKDVELRCDPISGHTALYWYRQSLGQGLEFLIYFQGNSAPDKSGLPSDRFSAERTGGSVSTLTIQRTQQEDSAVYLCASSYMTSGRNEQYFGPGTRLTVT.

The CDR3 DNA reads TGTGCCAGCAGTGACAGGACCATCACAGATACGCAGTATTTT. Protein sequence: CASSDRTITDTQYF. The chain couples TRBV12-3 or TRBV12-4 to TRBJ2-3; possibly TRBD1 for D (6 bases). V was pared by 5 bases and J by 2 bases, with 11 bases between. The CDR3 has 14 residues.

V gene TRBV3-1 combines with J gene TRBJ2-7, with TRBD1 as a possible D gene (5 bases). V was cut by 4 bases and J by 2 bases, with 12 bases left in between. CDR1 and CDR2 from the germline V gene are LGHDT and YNNKEL (reference sequence). The CDR3 is 14 residues long. The DNA of the CDR3 is TGTGCCAGCAGCCGGGGCAGGTTGACCTACGAGCAGTACTTC. Protein sequence: CASSRGRLTYEQYF.

V usage is TRBV20-1 and J usage is TRBJ2-7; D might be TRBD1 or TRBD2, each matching 5 bases. Looked up from germline, CDR1 is DFQATT and CDR2 is SNEGSKA (reference sequence). The CDR3 sequence is 12 residues long. V was clipped by 5 bases and J by 6 bases, with 14 bases between them. The CDR3 loop is CSARDQMTEQYF. In DNA, the CDR3 is TGCAGTGCTCGGGACCAGATGACCGAGCAGTACTTC.

In its sample, this clonotype was seen a few times. Written as DNA, the CDR3 is TGTGCCAGCAGCCGCCGACGGGTTAGCGGGGCCTCCTACAATGAGCAGTTCTTC. This gives the protein CASSRRRVSGASYNEQFF. V usage is TRBV4-2 and J usage is TRBJ2-1, with TRBD2 identical over 8 bases. Germline lookup yields CDR1 LGHNA and CDR2 YNFKEQ. The CDR3 is made up of 18 amino acids. The ends lost 4 bases at V and 0 bases at J; junction bases unmatched: 11.

This clonotype showed up just a few times. The chain links TRBV7-9 to TRBJ1-5; D is possibly TRBD1 (5 bases). This CDR3 spans 13 amino acids. Trimming removed 2 bases from V and 9 bases from J, with 11 bases in between. The germline gives CDR1 SEHNR, CDR2 FQNEAQ (reference sequence). CDR3: CASSLSGDRPQHF. The CDR3 DNA follows: TGTGCCAGCAGCTTAAGTGGGGACCGGCCCCAGCATTTT.

This clonotype was seen more than once but under ten times. The chain employs TRBV6-5 and TRBJ2-3; possible D gene TRBD2, 5 bases. V was shortened by 2 bases and J by 4 bases, with 22 bases between the two germline ends. Per germline, CDR1 MNHEY and CDR2 SVGAGI. This CDR3 comprises 18 residues. The CDR3 nucleotides read TGTGCCAGCAGTTACCTAGCTGGAAGGGAGTGGTCCCCAGATACGCAGTATTTT. It specifies CASSYLAGREWSPDTQYF.

The V gene is TRBV12-3 or TRBV12-4, the J gene TRBJ2-1, with 12 bases aligning to TRBD2. V lost 4 bases and J lost 10; bases outside the gene matches: 5. The CDR3 runs to 14 residues. The CDR3 DNA is TGTGCCAGCAGTTCGCGACTAGCGGGAGCCGAGCAGTTCTTC. Amino acids: CASSSRLAGAEQFF.

The rearrangement joins TRBV7-9 to TRBJ2-7; TRBD2 is a possible D gene (6 bases). CDR3 size: 14 residues. V lost 5 bases and J lost 1, with 12 bases in between. Germline CDR1 SEHNR, CDR2 FQNEAQ (reference sequence). Here the CDR3 reads CASSKGTSSYEQYF. The CDR3 nucleotides read TGTGCCAGCAGCAAAGGGACTTCTTCCTACGAGCAGTACTTC.

In its sample, this clonotype was seen a few times. This chain links TRBV4-3 with TRBJ2-2; 11 nucleotides align to TRBD2. The CDR3 runs to 15 residues. Germline V lookup: CDR1 LGHNA, CDR2 YSLEER. The V segment lost 0 bases and the J segment 8 bases; nucleotides outside the gene matches: 2. In nucleotides, the CDR3 is TGCGCCAGCAGCCAAGAAGCTAGCGGGGGGGGGGAGCTGTTTTTT. Its translation is CASSQEASGGGELFF.

The CDR3 DNA reads as TGCGCCAGCCGGGGCCCCGCGAACACCGGGGAGCTGTTTTTT. This codes for CASRGPANTGELFF. V usage is TRBV10-1 and J usage is TRBJ2-2; TRBD1 or TRBD2 may be the D gene (5 bases each). The germline gives CDR1 WNHNN, CDR2 SYGVQD (reference sequence). Between the trimmed V and J ends, which lost 8 bases and 0 bases, there was a span of 10 bases. CDR3 length: 14 amino acids.

J is TRBJ2-7 and V is TRBV5-6; D might be TRBD1 or TRBD2, each matching 5 bases. V lost 2 bases and J 2 bases, leaving 8 bases between the germline ends. Germline lookup yields CDR1 SGHDT and CDR2 YYEEEE. The CDR3 contains 13 residues. CDR3: CASSFGAAYEQYF. The DNA for the CDR3 is TGTGCCAGCAGCTTCGGGGCAGCCTACGAGCAGTACTTC.

The V gene is TRBV5-1, the J gene TRBJ2-2, with D maybe TRBD2 (6 bases). CDR3 length: 14 residues. V gave up 8 bases and J gave up 6 bases, with 17 bases separating them. Looked up from germline, CDR1 is SGHRS and CDR2 is YFSETQ. CDR3 nucleotide sequence: TGCGCCAGTGCGGACCCGCGGGGCTCCGGGGAGCTGTTTTTT. Its protein is CASADPRGSGELFF.

This chain connects TRBV6-1 to TRBJ2-1, with D perhaps matching TRBD1 or TRBD2 (5 bases each). This CDR3 is 13 amino acids long. The germline CDR1 and CDR2 sequences are MNHNS and SASEGT. V was clipped by 8 bases and J by 3 bases, with 11 bases between them. CDR3 sequence: CASVPGRYNEQFF. The CDR3 nucleotides read TGTGCCAGCGTGCCGGGACGCTACAATGAGCAGTTCTTC.

The V and J genes are TRBV20-1 and TRBJ1-3, with 9 bases matching TRBD1. With V trimmed by 7 bases and J by 4 bases, 17 bases remained unmatched. The CDR3 totals 17 residues. From germline, CDR1 is DFQATT and CDR2 SNEGSKA (reference sequence). CDR3 nucleotides: TGCAGTGTCCCCTCCGGGACAGGGACCTACAGAGGAAACACCATATATTTT. Encoded protein: CSVPSGTGTYRGNTIYF.

This clonotype was observed a few times. This chain links TRBV5-1 with TRBJ2-3; 9 bases map to TRBD2. The CDR3 is made up of 17 amino acids. The germline gives CDR1 SGHRS, CDR2 YFSETQ. Trimming took 0 bases from V and 2 from J; bases not matched to a gene: 7. CDR3 coding DNA: TGCGCCAGCAGCTTGGTTGGGCTAGCGGGACTCACAGATACGCAGTATTTT. It translates to CASSLVGLAGLTDTQYF. The full variable domain, in which reference TRBV5-1 and TRBJ2-3 provide the parts outside the CDR3, is KAGVTQTPRYLIKTRGQQVTLSCSPISGHRSVSWYQQTPGQGLQFLFEYFSETQRNKGNFPGRFSGRQFSNSRSEMNVSTLELGDSALYLCASSLVGLAGLTDTQYFGPGTRLTVL.

This clonotype was detected a few times. J is TRBJ2-7 and V is TRBV30; tentative D call: TRBD1 (5 bases). The CDR3 length is 14 residues. Germline lookup yields CDR1 GTSNPN and CDR2 SVGIG (reference sequence). Trimming pared 0 bases from V and 2 bases from J, leaving 11 bases between. This CDR3 is CAWSVPRVAYEQYF. The CDR3, as DNA: TGTGCCTGGAGTGTACCCAGGGTCGCCTACGAGCAGTACTTC.

The chain joins TRBV18 to TRBJ2-5; D perhaps matches TRBD1 (5 bases). V was pared by 3 bases and J by 5 bases, with 16 bases between. This CDR3 comprises 15 residues. From germline, CDR1 is KGHSH and CDR2 LQKENI. The CDR3 region has the DNA TGTGCCAGCTCACCCCCTTCAGGGTTCGGCGAGACCCAGTACTTC. Translation gives CASSPPSGFGETQYF.

There are a few counts of this clonotype. The chain couples TRBV5-8 to TRBJ1-5; D is ambiguous. Germline V lookup: CDR1 SGHTS, CDR2 YDEGEE. The CDR3 has 12 residues. The V end lost 4 bases, the J end lost 5 bases, and 7 bases lay between the germline ends. The chain's CDR3 is CASSGRYQPQHF. The CDR3 region has the DNA TGTGCCAGCAGCGGACGATATCAGCCCCAGCATTTT.

Only a few counts were recorded for this clonotype. The V and J genes are TRBV5-5 and TRBJ2-1; D is possibly TRBD1 (6 bases). Germline V CDR1 and CDR2: SGHKS, YYEKEE (reference sequence). The length of the CDR3 is 14 residues. The V end was cut by 4 bases, the J end by 5 bases, with 13 bases between. The CDR3 loop is CASSRTGRDNEQFF. The CDR3 region has the DNA TGTGCCAGCAGCCGAACAGGGCGGGACAATGAGCAGTTCTTC.

This chain joins TRBV6-5 and TRBJ2-7, with D perhaps matching TRBD1 (6 bases). Germline CDR1 reads MNHEY; CDR2 reads SVGAGI. CDR3 length: 15 amino acids. V was shortened by 5 bases and J by 4 bases, with 18 bases between the two germline ends. CDR3: CASSHLSLRGYEQYF. The CDR3 coding sequence is TGTGCCAGCAGTCACCTCTCTTTGAGGGGGTACGAGCAGTACTTC.

The rearrangement joins TRBV27 to TRBJ2-7; possibly TRBD1 for D (6 bases). Germline CDR1 is MNHEY and CDR2 is SMNVEV (reference sequence). The ends were cut back, 8 bases at V and 4 bases at J, with 18 bases in the middle. This CDR3 is built from 14 residues. In DNA, the CDR3 is TGTGCCAGCGCATATGAGGGACATTTGTACGAGCAGTACTTC. Protein sequence: CASAYEGHLYEQYF.